This T cell receptor (beta chain) is from a study of cytomegalovirus exposure and HLA in healthy donors. Study summary: Early release data held roughly 90 million unique TCRs from HLA-typed donors.

Primers for the PCR totalled 60 Vbeta and 13 Jbeta. The table came from immunoSEQ multiplex PCR; TCRdb's copy has only in-frame clones and leaves some out. The sample has fewer than 350,000 clones; about 90% are singletons. Trimming pared 7 bases from V and 1 base from J, leaving 17 bases between. This CDR3 region has 15 residues. Per the germline V gene, CDR1 is SGHRS and CDR2 is YFSETQ. The sample consisted of PBMCs. V is TRBV5-1 and J is TRBJ1-1, with D possibly TRBD1 on 5 matching bases. The TCR originated in a woman younger than 30 in good health and CMV-seronegative. The CDR3 DNA follows: TGCGCCAGCTATCAAGGCGGGGCAGGGAACACTGAAGCTTTCTTT. It yields the protein CASYQGGAGNTEAFF.